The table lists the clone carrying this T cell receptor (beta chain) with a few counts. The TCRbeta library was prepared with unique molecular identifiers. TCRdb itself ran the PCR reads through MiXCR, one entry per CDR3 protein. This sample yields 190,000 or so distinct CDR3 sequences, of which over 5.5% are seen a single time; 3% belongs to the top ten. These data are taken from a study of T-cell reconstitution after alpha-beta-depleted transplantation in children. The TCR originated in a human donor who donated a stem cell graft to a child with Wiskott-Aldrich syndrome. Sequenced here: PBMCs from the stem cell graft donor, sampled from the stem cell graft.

The CDR3 spells CASSTDVMSLHF. As DNA, the CDR3 is TGTGCCAGCTCGACCGATGTTATGTCCCTCCACTTT. This chain joins TRBV2 and TRBJ1-6; D not resolved. From germline, CDR1 is SNHLY and CDR2 FYNNEI. The CDR3 totals 12 residues. Trimming pared 8 bases from V and 14 bases from J, leaving 16 bases between.